This T cell receptor beta chain emerged from a study of PD-1 blockade in classical Hodgkin lymphoma. With respect to this clone: Its antigen is currently unknown.

Generated by immunoSEQ multiplex PCR, the TCRdb table keeps only in-frame clones and is missing some. Seen here are around 65,000 clones, about nine tenths observed once, and the top ten hold roughly an eighth. V was pared by 6 bases and J by 6 bases, with 8 bases of the junction left unmatched. CDR3 length: 14 residues. In germline, CDR1 is MNHEY, CDR2 SVGAGI. Each patient relapsed following autologous stem cell transplantation, and prior brentuximab vedotin exposure differed. Relapsed/refractory classical Hodgkin lymphoma patients had complete, partial or progressive responses. Study-level findings and limits: The causes of the repertoire differences, possibly disease activity or prior therapy, remain undefined. A significant rise in TCR diversity by C4D1 was seen for CD4+ but not CD8+ cells. The study found complete responders had baseline diversity similar to newly diagnosed patients.

The source of this sequence is a human donor with classical Hodgkin lymphoma. The chain recombines TRBV6-5 with TRBJ2-3; 8 nucleotides agree with TRBD2. The starting material was peripheral blood mononuclear cells (PBMCs), obtained at baseline. CDR3 DNA: TGTGCCAGCAGCCGGGGGGGCGCTCCGGATACGCAGTATTTT. Its translation is CASSRGGAPDTQYF.